The 7 T cell receptor beta chains in this list originate from one sample, sequenced in a study of T cell changes during pregnancy in multiple sclerosis. Generated by immunoSEQ multiplex PCR, the TCRdb table keeps only in-frame clones and is missing some. The data show 44,000 or so clones, around 90% seen once. The specimen was peripheral blood, collected in the first trimester of pregnancy. The receptors stem from a female donor in good health, enrolled as a control in a pregnancy study.

In DNA form, the CDR3 reads TGTGCCAGCGCACTTGGACGGGAAGTTAACTATGGCTACACCTTC. This sequence encodes CASALGREVNYGYTF. The chain combines TRBV18 with TRBJ1-2; no clear D gene. The CDR3 has 15 amino acids. Trimming cost V 8 bases and J 1 base, with 17 bases left between them. Germline lookup yields CDR1 KGHSH and CDR2 LQKENI. Full variable domain (outside the CDR3, taken from reference TRBV18 and TRBJ1-2): NAGVMQNPRHLVRRRGQEARLRCSPMKGHSHVYWYRQLPEEGLKFMVYLQKENIIDESGMPKERFSAEFPKEGPSILRIQQVVRGDSAAYFCASALGREVNYGYTFGSGTRLTVV.

The chain links TRBV5-1 to TRBJ1-2, with 9 positions matching TRBD1. The junction had 9 bases not matched to a gene; V was cut back by 4 bases and J by 5 bases. Germline V gene lookup returns CDR1 SGHRS and CDR2 YFSETQ. The CDR3 runs to 15 residues. The CDR3 DNA reads as TGCGCCAGCAGCGAGGGACAGGGAAAGAGATATGGCTACACCTTC. This codes for CASSEGQGKRYGYTF.

This clone was detected once. The chain joins TRBV7-3 to TRBJ2-5; maybe TRBD1 (6 bases). CDR3 size: 13 residues. V was trimmed by 5 bases and J by 1 base, leaving 8 bases between them. Germline lookup yields CDR1 SGHTA and CDR2 FQGTGA. The CDR3 reads CASSVGAQETQYF. In DNA form, the CDR3 reads TGTGCCAGCAGCGTGGGGGCCCAAGAGACCCAGTACTTC.

CDR3: CASSLWSGSSSFPGELFF. The CDR3, as DNA: TGTGCCAGCAGCTTATGGAGCGGGAGTTCGTCGTTTCCCGGGGAGCTGTTTTTT. V usage is TRBV7-3 and J usage is TRBJ2-2; TRBD2 agrees at 8 bases. CDR1 is SGHTA, CDR2 FQGTGA, per germline. The V and J ends lost 2 bases and 6 bases, in that order; junction bases with no gene match: 14. CDR3 length: 18 amino acids.

The V and J genes are TRBV28 and TRBJ1-2, with 9 bases aligning to TRBD1. CDR1 is MDHEN, CDR2 SYDVKM, per germline. V shed 5 bases and J 2 bases; nucleotides not matched to a gene: 12. CDR3 length: 17 residues. CDR3 in DNA: TGTGCCAGCAGTGCCCTACCGGGACAGGGACCGAACTATGGCTACACCTTC. Its translation is CASSALPGQGPNYGYTF.

V gene TRBV15 combines with J gene TRBJ2-4, with 7 bases lining up with TRBD1. CDR1 is LNHNV and CDR2 is YYDKDF in the germline V gene (reference sequence). V lost 3 bases, J lost 3 bases, and 8 bases stayed unmatched. CDR3 length: 16 amino acids. The CDR3, as DNA: TGTGCCACCAGCAGGGAGACAGGGTCGGGCAAAAACATTCAGTACTTC. Encoded protein: CATSRETGSGKNIQYF.

V usage is TRBV18 and J usage is TRBJ2-7, with 7 bases matching TRBD2. Germline CDR1 is KGHSH and CDR2 is LQKENI. With V trimmed by 0 bases and J by 2 bases, 7 bases remained unmatched. The CDR3 extends over 16 amino acids. CDR3 in amino acids: CASSPPILAPTYEQYF. CDR3 in DNA: TGTGCCAGCTCACCACCGATACTAGCGCCAACCTACGAGCAGTACTTC.